This is a list of T cell receptor beta chains from one sample in a study of Graves' ophthalmopathy and Graves' hyperthyroidism. TCRdb analysed the multiplex PCR reads with MiXCR anew, one entry per CDR3 protein. The profile covers hundreds of thousands of distinct CDR3 sequences, with approximately 40% appearing a single time and 35% to 55% taken by the ten largest. Sequenced: peripheral blood. The receptors here all came from an adult man with Graves' ophthalmopathy. Both conserved end residues are trimmed from each CDR3. The D gene is left open where the match is weak. Size is omitted from some rows. Given values are once, few, many or a class for expanded clones.

>many|TRBV15|-
ATSQQQRNQPQH
>few|TRBV19|-
ASSGQGLGTGELF
>-|TRBV2|-
ASSKWGNYEQY
>-|TRBV25-1|-
ASSSFGAPNQPQH
>once|TRBV6-2/TRBV6-3|TRBD1
ASSYLRDRESVRNTIY
>-|TRBV15|TRBD1
ATSRDGGGTYGYT
>-|TRBV7-9|-
ASSPGGKPQETQY
>-|TRBV19|-
ASSIDNPTGTNTGELF
>many|TRBV25-1|-
ASSSQAGGYT
>few|TRBV20-1|-
SARAFDSGNTIY
>once|TRBV7-2|-
ASSLKGKRTEAF
>many|TRBV7-2|-
ASSSSPRRRPWETQY
>few|TRBV7-8|-
ASSADPIEGYT
>-|TRBV7-9|-
ASSRQVFNTEAF
>-|TRBV5-4|TRBD2
ASTRAGDPQETQY
>-|TRBV2|TRBD2
ASSSSGLADYEQY
>-|TRBV11-2|-
ASSIRRQRLFHEQY
>-|TRBV19|-
ASSTMGNQPQH
>-|TRBV10-2|TRBD1
ASPSGTGGREQY
>many|TRBV19|-
ASSTPGNQPQH
>-|TRBV11-2|-
ASSHGGSAAF
>-|TRBV9|-
ASSVGDETQY
>-|TRBV20-1|TRBD2
SARDPGEGRGYEQY